This T cell receptor beta chain was sequenced in a study of cytomegalovirus exposure and HLA in healthy donors. The PCR was carried out with 60 Vbeta primers and 13 Jbeta primers. Profiled with immunoSEQ multiplex PCR; TCRdb holds only in-frame clones, not every one. Here the sample spans over 110,000 clones, over 70% being singletons. The V end was cut by 6 bases, the J end by 2 bases, with 8 bases between. In germline, CDR1 is SGHVS, CDR2 FQNEAQ. The CDR3 is 14 amino acids. This chain joins TRBV7-8 and TRBJ1-6, with a weak D call TRBD1 (6 bases). The material sequenced was PBMCs. The sequence derives from a man younger than 35 in good health and CMV-seronegative. The CDR3, as DNA: TGTGCCAGCAGGCGGACAGCCTATAATTCACCCCTCCACTTT. This codes for CASRRTAYNSPLHF.